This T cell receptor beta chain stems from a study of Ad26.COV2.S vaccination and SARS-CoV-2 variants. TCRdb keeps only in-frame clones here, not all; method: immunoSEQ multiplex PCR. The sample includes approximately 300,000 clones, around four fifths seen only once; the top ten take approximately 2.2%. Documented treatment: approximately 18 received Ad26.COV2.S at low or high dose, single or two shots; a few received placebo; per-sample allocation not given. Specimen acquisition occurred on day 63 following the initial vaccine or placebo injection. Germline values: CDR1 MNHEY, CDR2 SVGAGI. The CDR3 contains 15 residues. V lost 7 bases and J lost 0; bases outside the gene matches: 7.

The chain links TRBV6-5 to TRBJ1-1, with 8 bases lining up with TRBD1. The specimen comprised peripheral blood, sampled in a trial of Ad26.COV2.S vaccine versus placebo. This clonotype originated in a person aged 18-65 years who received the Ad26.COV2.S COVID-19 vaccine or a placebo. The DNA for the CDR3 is TGTGCCAGCACTCCCGGACAGGGAATGAACACTGAAGCTTTCTTT. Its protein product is CASTPGQGMNTEAFF.